These T cell receptor beta chains were read from a single sample in a study of blood T cell repertoires in COVID-19. Libraries were prepared by immunoSEQ multiplex PCR; TCRdb keeps only in-frame clonotypes and omits some of them. Here the sample spans roughly 210,000 clones, about nine tenths being singletons. The specimen was PBMCs or T cells enriched from blood (not recorded which). These receptors all come from a young man in a cohort exposed to, infected with or recovered from COVID-19 (not recorded which). Each CDR3 is given with its conserved first and last residue. Each record gives: clone size, V gene, D gene, J gene, CDR3 protein, CDR3 DNA. A D gene is named only where the DNA matches it firmly. Only part of the rows carry a size: once, few, many, or a class if the clone is expanded.

>-|TRBV2|-|TRBJ1-2
CASSVSSYGYTF
TGTGCCAGCAGTGTCTCGTCCTATGGCTACACCTTC
>-|TRBV2|TRBD2|TRBJ2-1
CASSAGLAAVGRSSYNEQFF
TGTGCCAGCAGTGCTGGACTAGCCGCCGTGGGGCGGAGTTCCTACAATGAGCAGTTCTTC
>-|TRBV27|-|TRBJ1-1
CASSLEVNTEAFF
TGTGCCAGCAGTTTAGAGGTGAACACTGAAGCTTTCTTT
>-|TRBV28|-|TRBJ2-3
CASSLEYSRDTQYF
TGTGCCAGCAGTTTAGAGTACTCCCGTGATACGCAGTATTTT
>-|TRBV3-1/TRBV3-2|-|TRBJ1-4
CASSDQIGDCLETNEKLFF
TGTGCCAGCAGCGACCAAATAGGGGACTGCCTTGAGACTAATGAAAAACTGTTTTTT
>-|TRBV28|TRBD1|TRBJ1-1
CASSLGQGKAFF
TGTGCCAGCAGTCTCGGACAGGGCAAAGCTTTCTTT
>-|TRBV7-2|TRBD1|TRBJ1-6
CASSLNRDRYSPLHF
TGTGCCAGCAGCCTAAACCGGGACAGATATTCACCCCTCCACTTT
>-|TRBV7-3|-|TRBJ2-2
CASSPRPLALTGELFF
TGTGCCAGCAGCCCGAGGCCGCTAGCGCTCACCGGGGAGCTGTTTTTT
>-|TRBV6-6|TRBD1|TRBJ1-2
CASSQTSTGRDYGYTF
TGTGCCAGCAGCCAAACCTCGACAGGGCGGGACTATGGCTACACCTTC
>-|TRBV2|-|TRBJ1-4
CASSESGIANEKLFF
TGTGCCAGCAGTGAGTCGGGGATAGCTAATGAAAAACTGTTTTTT
>-|TRBV5-4|TRBD1|TRBJ1-4
CASSPGQGIGKLFF
TGTGCCAGCAGCCCGGGACAGGGGATAGGAAAACTGTTTTTT
>-|TRBV13|TRBD2|TRBJ2-1
CASSRTSGYNEQFF
TGTGCCAGCAGCCGGACTAGCGGGTACAATGAGCAGTTCTTC
>-|TRBV7-2|-|TRBJ2-2
CASSLGVRRGELFF
TGTGCCAGCAGCTTAGGGGTTAGGAGGGGGGAGCTGTTTTTT
>-|TRBV18|TRBD1|TRBJ1-6
CASSLGTENSPLHF
TGTGCCAGCTCGCTCGGGACAGAGAATTCACCCCTCCACTTT
>-|TRBV19|TRBD2|TRBJ2-7
CASSIVTGGINEQYF
TGTGCCAGTAGTATAGTAACGGGAGGAATCAACGAGCAGTACTTC
>-|TRBV11-3|-|TRBJ2-2
CASSLAGTGELFF
TGTGCCAGCAGCTTGGCAGGGACCGGGGAGCTGTTTTTT
>-|TRBV6-2/TRBV6-3|TRBD2|TRBJ2-7
CASSRATSGLPPYEQYF
TGTGCCAGCAGCCGGGCTACTAGCGGCTTACCCCCCTACGAGCAGTACTTC
>-|TRBV6-2/TRBV6-3|-|TRBJ2-1
CASSYNSGRATYNEQFF
TGTGCCAGCAGTTACAATTCGGGGAGAGCCACCTACAATGAGCAGTTCTTC
>-|TRBV11-2|-|TRBJ2-7
CASSLGGGRSEQYF
TGTGCCAGCAGCTTAGGCGGAGGCAGGTCCGAGCAGTACTTC
>-|TRBV7-2|TRBD1|TRBJ2-3
CASTGGGNLLNTQYF
TGTGCCAGTACAGGGGGCGGGAATCTTTTAAATACGCAGTATTTT
>-|TRBV4-1|TRBD1|TRBJ1-4
CASTRTTGVNEKLFF
TGCGCCAGCACAAGAACGACAGGGGTTAACGAAAAACTGTTTTTT
>-|TRBV15|-|TRBJ2-2
CATSKQVANTGELFF
TGTGCCACCAGCAAACAGGTGGCGAACACCGGGGAGCTGTTTTTT
>many|TRBV4-2|-|TRBJ1-2
CASSQTIPSAGTYGYTF
TGTGCCAGCAGCCAAACTATCCCCTCGGCGGGCACCTATGGCTACACCTTC
>-|TRBV15|-|TRBJ1-1
CATSIGHTNTEAFF
TGTGCCACCAGCATTGGACATACGAACACTGAAGCTTTCTTT
>once|TRBV25-1|-|TRBJ2-7
CASSELGWNEQYF
TGTGCCAGCAGTGAATTGGGCTGGAACGAGCAGTACTTC
>-|TRBV7-9|TRBD1|TRBJ1-6
CASSLETGGYSPLHF
TGTGCCAGCAGCTTAGAGACAGGGGGGTATTCACCCCTCCACTTT
>-|TRBV18|TRBD1|TRBJ2-5
CASSPRDRVVETQYF
TGTGCCAGCTCACCTCGGGACAGGGTAGTAGAGACCCAGTACTTC
>-|TRBV7-3|-|TRBJ2-1
CASSKIAVSSYNEQFF
TGTGCCAGCAGCAAGATAGCGGTGAGCTCCTACAATGAGCAGTTCTTC
>-|TRBV5-1|-|TRBJ1-1
CASSPGPSENTEAFF
TGCGCCAGCAGCCCCGGCCCCAGCGAGAACACTGAAGCTTTCTTT
>once|TRBV19|TRBD1|TRBJ1-5
CASSTRTGSGNQPQHF
TGTGCCAGTAGTACCCGGACAGGGAGTGGGAATCAGCCCCAGCATTTT
>-|TRBV6-5|TRBD2|TRBJ2-7
CASSYQAGSYEQYF
TGTGCCAGCAGTTACCAAGCGGGATCCTACGAGCAGTACTTC
>-|TRBV5-1|-|TRBJ1-1
CASVREGVDTEAFF
TGCGCCAGCGTCAGGGAAGGGGTCGACACTGAAGCTTTCTTT
>-|TRBV7-2|-|TRBJ1-6
CASSSRVVNSPLHF
TGTGCCAGCAGCAGCCGGGTCGTTAATTCACCCCTCCACTTT
>-|TRBV7-9|-|TRBJ2-2
CASSLIRELFF
TGTGCCAGCAGCTTAATAAGGGAGCTGTTTTTT
>once|TRBV2|TRBD1|TRBJ1-5
CASSETKDRAKQPQHF
TGTGCCAGCAGTGAAACTAAGGACAGGGCAAAACAGCCCCAGCATTTT
>-|TRBV30|TRBD2|TRBJ2-7
CAWSPRLAGDPHAHEQYF
TGTGCCTGGAGTCCCCGGTTAGCGGGCGACCCCCACGCCCACGAGCAGTACTTC
>-|TRBV19|TRBD1|TRBJ2-7
CASSRGQGHYEQYF
TGTGCCAGTAGTAGGGGACAGGGGCACTACGAGCAGTACTTC
>-|TRBV10-2|TRBD1|TRBJ1-5
CASSETGGDQPQHF
TGCGCCAGCAGTGAAACAGGGGGCGATCAGCCCCAGCATTTT
>-|TRBV9|TRBD2|TRBJ2-2
CASKSSGGELFF
TGTGCCAGCAAGTCTAGCGGCGGGGAGCTGTTTTTT
>-|TRBV18|-|TRBJ2-7
CASSPQESEQYF
TGTGCCAGCTCACCACAGGAGTCCGAGCAGTACTTC
>-|TRBV7-2|TRBD2|TRBJ2-2
CAILLPGLAGNLGTGELFF
TGTGCCATCCTTCTCCCGGGACTAGCGGGAAATCTAGGCACCGGGGAGCTGTTTTTT
>-|TRBV14|TRBD1|TRBJ2-3
CASSLGDRRSVTDTQYF
TGTGCCAGCAGCCTTGGGGACAGGAGGTCGGTCACAGATACGCAGTATTTT
>few|TRBV7-6|TRBD1|TRBJ1-4
CASSLGSGQGNEKLFF
TGTGCCAGCAGCTTAGGGTCGGGACAGGGGAATGAAAAACTGTTTTTT
>once|TRBV5-1|TRBD1|TRBJ1-1
CASNKGADRTEAFF
TGCGCCAGCAATAAGGGGGCGGATCGCACTGAAGCTTTCTTT